The source of this T cell receptor (beta chain) is a study of cytomegalovirus exposure and HLA in healthy donors (dated by TCRdb to between 2016 and 2019). Broadly, across the study: According to an earlier analysis of 550 to 750 of the donors, about 190 million T cells yielded over 100 million unique TCR beta sequences and about 300 Gb of sequence data. The study profiled the T cell repertoires of about 720 subjects by immunosequencing and related them to cytomegalovirus serostatus. Every repertoire in the discovery cohort had been generated on one and the same sequencing platform. The number of donors typed differed by locus, with roughly 629-640 for A, B, C, DRB1 and DQB1, roughly 520 for DQA1, about 610 for DPA1, and 450 to 480 for DPB1. To predict cytomegalovirus infection status, the study brought together high-throughput TCR immunosequencing, statistical association of individual TCRs with disease status, and machine learning. Among some 400 genotyped donors of the cohort, an average of around 240,000 unique TCR beta nucleotide sequences were sequenced per donor, roughly 18% of them non-productive. An early release covering just under 650 HLA-typed donors comprised approximately 290 gigabases of sequencing data and approximately 85 million unique TCR sequences. Donor age, sex, ethnicity and CMV serostatus were compiled together with the repertoire data. In an earlier analysis of over 550 of the donors, high-throughput TCR beta sequencing was used to judge whether each TCR beta V gene segment behaved as functional or pseudogenic. The later analysis used no new phenotypic data to find candidate immune exposures, relying instead on TCR beta sequences and their occurrence across donors. The study aimed to test whether cataloging public T cell receptors could reveal signatures of past pathogen exposure. HLA typing covered class I and class II loci at four-digit resolution. A later analysis re-analyzed previously published TCR beta repertoires from roughly 600 donors and added high-resolution HLA genotyping to study TCR occurrence patterns. Besides the first cohort of under 700 subjects, a separate validation cohort made up of 120 different subjects was used. The genetic ancestry cluster associated with self-reported Caucasian donors included about 84% of the 398 genotyped donors. In a later genetic analysis, genome-wide SNP genotypes for about three fifths of the roughly 670 donors were used, and that subset was treated as a discovery cohort. Four to six DR-DQ haplotypes were handled as single units for association and clustering, since linkage in the cohort was strong.

The library came from the immunoSEQ multiplex PCR assay. A mixture of 60 forward primers for TCR Vbeta segments and 13 reverse primers for TCR Jbeta segments was used in the multiplex PCR. A multiplex PCR assay on genomic DNA amplified the CDR3 region of rearranged TCR beta genes. The amplified TCR beta libraries were sequenced on the Illumina HiSeq System as 87-base-pair reads. Per the source publication's procedure: In a later analysis, some 80 million unique TCR beta chains were counted across the roughly 670 repertoires, and around 10 million of these chains were shared by at least two donors. A nearest-neighbor algorithm error-corrected the raw reads and collapsed the reads into unique sequences, merging closely related sequences to remove PCR and sequencing errors. V, D and J gene segments were assigned by aligning CDR3 sequences to IMGT reference sequences. For a sequence to be retained, a match of at least six nucleotides was required to both a V gene segment and a J gene segment. Rearrangements were classified as productive when the CDR3 lacked stop codons and remained in frame with V and J, and all other rearrangements were classified as non-productive. CDR3 was defined by IMGT convention, running from the second conserved V-encoded cysteine to the conserved J-encoded phenylalanine. Sequences without an unambiguous match to a single V gene segment were excluded from the earlier analysis of 450 to 650 of the donors. In an earlier analysis of approximately 590 of the donors, a V segment was called functional when productive rearrangements were above 56.7%, and segregating when the standard deviation between donors exceeded 5%. To diagnose cytomegalovirus status from the catalog of TCR beta chain sequences, a statistical classification framework was built. V and J gene assignment, in a later analysis, came from comparing TCR nucleotide sequences with IMGT/GENE-DB human TR gene sequences. The TCRdist pipeline was used in a later analysis to assign CDR3 sequences and most-parsimonious VDJ recombination scenarios. A later analysis defined each TCR beta chain by its CDR3 amino acid sequence plus V-gene family, and excluded reads lacking a unique V-gene family. In a later analysis, 450 to 600 highly shared, low-generation-probability nucleotide sequences were removed to address suspected cross-contamination and a sequencing artifact. In a later analysis, a clonal expansion index for each public chain was calculated from normalized within-repertoire ranks of inferred template counts. Generation probabilities in a later analysis came from a VDJ recombination model fitted to out-of-frame rearrangements, and those results were checked against IGoR. A later analysis scored TCR-TCR, TCR-HLA and TCR-CMV co-occurrence with hypergeometric tests, applying a repertoire-size bias correction to TCR pairs. A later analysis estimated false discovery rates by permuting HLA or CMV assignments 20 times. In a later analysis, co-occurring TCRs were grouped using DBSCAN, and TCRdist sequence similarity was added for clustering within HLA-allele-positive subsets. Repertoires with fewer than 30,000 or more than 120,000 public chains, plus five repertoires with anomalous nucleotide sharing, were excluded from co-occurrence clustering. As stored in TCRdb, this immuneACCESS dataset retains in-frame rearrangements with V and J assigned. A fraction of the clones does not appear; measured against another copy, unresolved V genes explain less than half of the discrepancy, and the remainder lacks a known reason. V and J calls and clone size come straight from that table; D and trimming were deduced from the DNA. The sample profile shows 200,000 to 250,000 clones; roughly 80% of them were found once. The ten largest clones take up less than 3% of the sample.

The CDR3 runs 17 residues from the cysteine to the phenylalanine. Of all the DNA, just the CDR3 is kept, 51 bases in frame from base 1. For CDR1 and CDR2, the germline V gene lists SGDLS and YYNGEE. The junction shows trimming of 3 bases on V and 6 bases on J, and the gene matches do not reach 14 bases of it. The cohort consisted of more than 650 healthy bone marrow donors. All cohort members were sampled while nominally healthy, although unrecorded immune exposures were likely present. The donor tested CMV seronegative and was one of the 352 seronegative cohort members. Each donor provided a peripheral blood sample, and peripheral blood mononuclear cells were used for TCR beta sequencing. Genomic DNA was extracted from the blood cell samples with the Qiagen DNeasy Blood Extraction Kit. The full study reports these points: The study gave a list of 150 to 200 TCR beta chains associated with cytomegalovirus. The only immune exposure information available for the cohort was CMV serostatus. In a later analysis, TCR association rates were found to vary across HLA loci, with the most associated TCRs seen for DRB1 alleles and the fewest for HLA-C alleles. The presence/absence analyses assumed that sequencing depth was roughly uniform across donors, and that assumption may not be true. Only TCR beta chains were sequenced in this cohort, and the absence of alpha or paired-chain data limited detectable features. V-gene and J-gene trimming of TCR beta chains was associated with a missense DCLRE1C variant in a later genetic analysis, and the association was replicated in an independent cohort. Because counts were too low, 15 to 20 rarely observed V segments, including chromosome 9 orphons, were excluded from the earlier analysis of some 590 of the donors. While some public TCRs were present in many individuals, most TCR sequences turned up only very rarely across donors. Linkage disequilibrium might explain the correlated functional status among segregating V segments, but an unknown experimental factor could not be excluded. In a later analysis, 16,951 TCR beta sequences were associated with specific HLA alleles at a false discovery rate of 0.05. A later genetic analysis reported fewer N-insertions in productive TCRs among donors in an Asian-associated ancestry cluster than the roughly 650-donor mean. A further reported finding was that TCR beta sequences accurately predicted the HLA-A and HLA-B alleles for most subjects in the first cohort. Because HLA typing was unavailable for some donors at each locus, only the typed subset was used in association tests. Strong co-occurrence of HLA alleles, especially DR and DQ, made assigning TCR associations to individual alleles difficult. According to a later analysis, most CMV-associated TCR beta chains appeared to be HLA-restricted, and the HLA associations seemed to be driven largely by CMV exposure. The 87-base-pair reads could not distinguish some IMGT-functional V segments, including TRBV6-2 and TRBV6-3, so those segments were excluded. A later analysis found that HLA-associated TCR beta chains were more clonally expanded and had lower generation probabilities than equally common non-associated chains. Several of the top co-occurrence clusters appeared to be linked to parvovirus B19, influenza, CMV and Epstein-Barr virus, according to a later analysis. It was suggested by the authors that the approach could potentially be generalized to other disease states and immunological phenotypes. A cluster of highly shared sequence variants was judged likely to be a technical artifact of the sequencing pipeline. In vitro tests confirmed that a few of the cytomegalovirus-associated TCR beta chains recognize cytomegalovirus antigens. In an earlier analysis of 587 of the donors, most TCR beta V segments were observed in productive rearrangements about 90% or about 30% of the time, broadly matching IMGT annotations. Cytomegalovirus status was reported to be diagnosed by the classifier with high specificity and sensitivity in both the original and validation cohorts.

A note on this clone: No antigen is known for it. No much larger clone is present one base from it, and per-base qualities are unavailable.

Here the chain combines TRBV9 and TRBJ2-2; 7 bases in between match TRBD2. Sequencing used PBMCs. This TCR came from a woman in her forties in good health and CMV-seronegative. The DNA reads TGTGCCAGCAGCGCCCTTTCAGGCGGGAGCCACTCCGGGGAGCTGTTTTTT. Translated, it reads CASSALSGGSHSGELFF.